This paragraph reports one T cell receptor beta chain. Method: immunoSEQ multiplex PCR; TCRdb's copy keeps in-frame clones and lacks some. The sample includes tens of thousands of clones, 94% seen only once; the top ten take about 0.13%. The data stem from a study of human thymus T cells. CDR3 length: 14 residues. Trimming took 6 bases from V and 4 from J; bases not matched to a gene: 6. Germline V gene data show CDR1 as MDHEN and CDR2 as SYDVKM. The sequence was collected from a boy in the first two years of life with a congenital heart defect but otherwise immunologically healthy. The material sequenced was blood. This sequence joins TRBV28 and TRBJ2-5; 9 positions agree with TRBD2. The CDR3 reads CASRSGGSGETQYF. CDR3 bases: TGTGCCAGCAGAAGCGGGGGGTCGGGAGAGACCCAGTACTTC.